This is a list of T cell receptor beta chains from one sample in a study of shared clonotypes between healthy human individuals. Only in-frame clones appear in the TCRdb table, and some are missing; sequencing was by immunoSEQ multiplex PCR. The table has a few million clones, roughly 93% seen once. Specimen: naive CD4+ T cells from PBMCs. These receptors all come from a man younger than 35 in good health. Some clones in this sample may be carry-over from other donors' samples. The CDR3 runs from the conserved cysteine through the conserved F or W. Fields, in order: D gene, clone size, J gene, V gene, CDR3 protein, CDR3 DNA. The D gene is left open where the match is weak. Size tells how often a clone was seen (once, few, many) or the class of an expanded clone, and some rows leave it out.

d_call: -; clone_size: -; j_call: TRBJ1-4; v_call: TRBV5-8; cdr3_aa: CASSLRGLTGEKLFF; cdr3_nt: TGTGCCAGCAGCTTGCGAGGATTAACAGGGGAAAAACTGTTTTTT
d_call: TRBD1; clone_size: -; j_call: TRBJ2-5; v_call: TRBV18; cdr3_aa: CASSLEQGAQYF; cdr3_nt: TGTGCCAGCTCACTCGAACAGGGGGCCCAGTACTTC
d_call: -; clone_size: -; j_call: TRBJ2-5; v_call: TRBV19; cdr3_aa: CASSILGAELTQYF; cdr3_nt: TGTGCCAGTAGTATACTGGGGGCAGAACTTACCCAGTACTTC
d_call: -; clone_size: -; j_call: TRBJ1-2; v_call: TRBV19; cdr3_aa: CASSIVARGSHTRVF; cdr3_nt: -
d_call: -; clone_size: -; j_call: TRBJ2-1; v_call: TRBV15; cdr3_aa: CATSRVVRTAARNEQFF; cdr3_nt: TGTGCCACCAGCAGAGTAGTGAGGACAGCGGCACGAAATGAGCAGTTCTTC
d_call: -; clone_size: -; j_call: TRBJ2-1; v_call: TRBV19; cdr3_aa: CASSTGAGAQYNEQFF; cdr3_nt: TGTGCCAGTAGTACGGGGGCGGGAGCTCAATACAATGAGCAGTTCTTC
d_call: -; clone_size: few; j_call: TRBJ1-4; v_call: TRBV18; cdr3_aa: CASSPQGATNEKLFF; cdr3_nt: TGTGCCAGCTCACCGCAGGGTGCAACTAATGAAAAACTGTTTTTT
d_call: -; clone_size: -; j_call: TRBJ1-5; v_call: TRBV4-1; cdr3_aa: CASSHGGKGNQPQHF; cdr3_nt: TGCGCCAGCAGCCACGGGGGTAAGGGCAATCAGCCCCAGCATTTT
d_call: -; clone_size: -; j_call: TRBJ2-1; v_call: TRBV7-2; cdr3_aa: CASNNGGALVRVEQFF; cdr3_nt: TGTGCCAGCAACAACGGAGGGGCCCTAGTTAGGGTTGAGCAGTTCTTC
d_call: -; clone_size: few; j_call: TRBJ1-1; v_call: TRBV2; cdr3_aa: CADSPRQINTEAFF; cdr3_nt: TGTGCCGACAGCCCTCGACAAATAAACACTGAAGCTTTCTTT
d_call: -; clone_size: -; j_call: TRBJ2-7; v_call: TRBV27; cdr3_aa: CASSLSLQGRSYF; cdr3_nt: TGTGCCAGCAGTTTATCGTTACAGGGCCGCTCGTACTTC
d_call: -; clone_size: -; j_call: TRBJ2-1; v_call: TRBV7-9; cdr3_aa: CASSLANNEQFF; cdr3_nt: TGTGCCAGCAGCTTAGCCAACAATGAGCAGTTCTTC
d_call: -; clone_size: -; j_call: TRBJ2-7; v_call: TRBV10-3; cdr3_aa: CAISSRGPEGNEQYF; cdr3_nt: TGTGCCATCAGCAGCAGGGGTCCCGAAGGGAACGAGCAGTACTTC
d_call: -; clone_size: -; j_call: TRBJ1-5; v_call: TRBV28; cdr3_aa: CASRSSNQPQHF; cdr3_nt: TGTGCCAGCAGGAGTAGCAATCAGCCCCAGCATTTT
d_call: -; clone_size: -; j_call: TRBJ1-4; v_call: TRBV6-5; cdr3_aa: CASSYSRPATNEKLFF; cdr3_nt: TGTGCCAGCAGTTACTCGAGGCCAGCAACTAATGAAAAACTGTTTTTT
d_call: TRBD1; clone_size: -; j_call: TRBJ1-5; v_call: TRBV2; cdr3_aa: CASSATGGRQPQHF; cdr3_nt: TGTGCCAGCAGTGCTACAGGGGGGCGTCAGCCCCAGCATTTT
d_call: TRBD1; clone_size: once; j_call: TRBJ2-2; v_call: TRBV28; cdr3_aa: CASRRQGGTGELFF; cdr3_nt: TGTGCCAGCAGAAGACAGGGGGGCACCGGGGAGCTGTTTTTT
d_call: -; clone_size: -; j_call: TRBJ2-2; v_call: TRBV5-4; cdr3_aa: CASTSPGTGELFF; cdr3_nt: TGTGCCAGCACCTCCCCGGGCACCGGGGAGCTGTTTTTT
d_call: TRBD1; clone_size: -; j_call: TRBJ1-2; v_call: TRBV7-8; cdr3_aa: CASSNQGEEGYTF; cdr3_nt: TGTGCCAGCAGTAATCAGGGGGAGGAGGGCTACACCTTC
d_call: TRBD2; clone_size: -; j_call: TRBJ2-1; v_call: TRBV29-1; cdr3_aa: CSVEAATSGRADEQFF; cdr3_nt: TGCAGCGTTGAAGCCGCCACTAGCGGGAGGGCGGATGAGCAGTTCTTC
d_call: -; clone_size: -; j_call: TRBJ2-7; v_call: TRBV10-3; cdr3_aa: CAISAGYEQYF; cdr3_nt: TGTGCCATCAGTGCCGGATACGAGCAGTACTTC
d_call: TRBD1; clone_size: -; j_call: TRBJ2-5; v_call: TRBV5-1; cdr3_aa: CASGKGQGTQETQYF; cdr3_nt: TGCGCCAGCGGCAAAGGACAGGGGACTCAAGAGACCCAGTACTTC
d_call: TRBD1; clone_size: -; j_call: TRBJ1-2; v_call: TRBV30; cdr3_aa: CAWSVRGRGTPYGYTF; cdr3_nt: TGTGCCTGGAGCGTGCGGGGCAGGGGGACACCGTATGGCTACACCTTC
d_call: -; clone_size: -; j_call: TRBJ2-7; v_call: TRBV9; cdr3_aa: CASSVRVGYEQYF; cdr3_nt: TGTGCCAGCAGCGTTAGGGTGGGCTACGAGCAGTACTTC
d_call: -; clone_size: few; j_call: TRBJ1-4; v_call: TRBV6-5; cdr3_aa: CASSLGRTNEKLFF; cdr3_nt: TGTGCCAGCAGTCTAGGCCGGACTAATGAAAAACTGTTTTTT
d_call: TRBD1; clone_size: -; j_call: TRBJ1-4; v_call: TRBV19; cdr3_aa: CASSPLGQGYEKLFF; cdr3_nt: TGTGCCAGTAGCCCTCTGGGACAGGGGTATGAAAAACTGTTTTTT
d_call: -; clone_size: few; j_call: TRBJ1-1; v_call: TRBV28; cdr3_aa: CASRGDGANTEAFF; cdr3_nt: TGTGCCAGCAGGGGGGACGGGGCGAACACTGAAGCTTTCTTT